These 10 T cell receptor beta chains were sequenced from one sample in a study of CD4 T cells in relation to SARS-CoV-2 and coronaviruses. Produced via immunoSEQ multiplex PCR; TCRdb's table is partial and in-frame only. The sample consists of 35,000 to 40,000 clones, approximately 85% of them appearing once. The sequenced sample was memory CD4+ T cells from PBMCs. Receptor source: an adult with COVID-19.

The CDR3 coding sequence is TGTGCCAGCAGCCTCGGGACTAGCGGGACTAGTGAGCAGTTCTTC. This sequence encodes CASSLGTSGTSEQFF. The gene calls are TRBV7-2 and TRBJ2-1; 13 bases align to TRBD2. The V gene end was trimmed by 5 bases and the J gene end by 9 bases; junction bases not matched to a gene: 7. The CDR3 is made up of 15 amino acids. Germline CDR1 SGHTA, CDR2 FQGNSA.

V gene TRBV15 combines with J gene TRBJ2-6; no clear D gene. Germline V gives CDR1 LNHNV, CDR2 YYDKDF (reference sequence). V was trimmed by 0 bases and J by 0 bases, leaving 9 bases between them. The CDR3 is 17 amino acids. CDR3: CATSRDDANSGANVLTF. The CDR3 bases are TGTGCCACCAGCAGAGATGACGCCAACTCTGGGGCCAACGTCCTGACTTTC.

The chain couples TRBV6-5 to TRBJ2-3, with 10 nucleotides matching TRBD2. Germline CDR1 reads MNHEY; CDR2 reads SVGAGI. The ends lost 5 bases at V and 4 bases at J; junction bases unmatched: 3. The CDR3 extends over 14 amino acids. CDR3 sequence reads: CASSTSGTSDTQYF. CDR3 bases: TGTGCCAGCAGTACTAGCGGGACGTCAGATACGCAGTATTTT.

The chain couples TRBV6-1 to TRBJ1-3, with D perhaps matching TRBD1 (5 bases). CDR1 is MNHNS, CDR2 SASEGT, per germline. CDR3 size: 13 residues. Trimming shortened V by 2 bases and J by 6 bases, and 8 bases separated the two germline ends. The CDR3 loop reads CASSERQKNTIYF. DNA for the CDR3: TGTGCCAGCAGTGAAAGACAGAAAAACACCATATATTTT.

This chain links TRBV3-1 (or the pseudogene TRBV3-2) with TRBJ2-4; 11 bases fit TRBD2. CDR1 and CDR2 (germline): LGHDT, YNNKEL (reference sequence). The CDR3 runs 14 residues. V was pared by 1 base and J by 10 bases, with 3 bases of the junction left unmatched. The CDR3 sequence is CASSQGLAGWIQYF. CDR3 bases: TGTGCCAGCAGCCAAGGACTAGCGGGATGGATTCAGTACTTC.

The CDR3: CAISRRDADTQYF. CDR3 bases: TGTGCCATCTCCAGAAGGGACGCAGATACGCAGTATTTT. The chain uses TRBV10-3 and TRBJ2-3; perhaps D is TRBD1 or TRBD2 (5 bases each). Germline CDR1 ENHRY, CDR2 SYGVKD. The CDR3 runs 13 residues. The germline V and J ends were trimmed by 8 bases and 4 bases, with 13 bases remaining between them.

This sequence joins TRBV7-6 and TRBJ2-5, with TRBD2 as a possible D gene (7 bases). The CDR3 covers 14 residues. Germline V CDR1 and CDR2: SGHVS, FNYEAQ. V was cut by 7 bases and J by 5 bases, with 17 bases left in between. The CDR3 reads CASMRGGQSETQYF. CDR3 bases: TGTGCCAGCATGAGGGGGGGACAATCGGAGACCCAGTACTTC.

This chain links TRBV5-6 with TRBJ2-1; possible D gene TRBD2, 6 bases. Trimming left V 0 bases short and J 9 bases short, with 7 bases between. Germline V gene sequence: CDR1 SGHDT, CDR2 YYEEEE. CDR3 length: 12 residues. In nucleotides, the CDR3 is TGTGCCAGCAGCTTGGAGGAGGGTGAGCAGTTCTTC. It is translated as CASSLEEGEQFF.

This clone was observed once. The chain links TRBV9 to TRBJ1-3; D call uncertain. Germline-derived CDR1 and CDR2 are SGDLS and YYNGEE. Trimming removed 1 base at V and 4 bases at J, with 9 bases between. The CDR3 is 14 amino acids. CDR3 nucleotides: TGTGCCAGCAGCGTAAGCTCCAGCGGAAACACCATATATTTT. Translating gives CASSVSSSGNTIYF.

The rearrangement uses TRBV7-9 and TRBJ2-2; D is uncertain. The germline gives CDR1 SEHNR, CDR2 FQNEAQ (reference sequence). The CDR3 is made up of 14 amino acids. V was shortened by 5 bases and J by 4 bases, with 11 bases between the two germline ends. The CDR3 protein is CASSPILGTGELFF. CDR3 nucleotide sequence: TGTGCCAGCAGCCCCATCCTGGGCACCGGGGAGCTGTTTTTT.